This T cell receptor beta chain was sequenced in a study of graft-versus-host responses after intestinal transplantation. As for the study in general: For approximately three years after anti-thymocyte globulin induction, all recipients took tacrolimus and steroids.

Clones were sequenced by immunoSEQ multiplex PCR, and TCRdb holds only the in-frame ones, with some missing. There are about 100,000 clones in the sample; about nine tenths occur only once, and roughly 6% lies in the top ten. Study-wide findings and caveats: Patients with graft-donor T cell macrochimerism had high graft-versus-host to host-versus-graft clonal ratios in allografts. Recipient-marrow GvH clones were detected, some having first appeared in ileum or blood.

This CDR3 contains 17 residues. V was shortened by 1 base and J by 4 bases, with 19 bases between the two germline ends. Germline loops: CDR1 MGHRA, CDR2 YSYEKL. Remarks on this clone: Its antigen is as yet unknown.

V is TRBV4-1 and J is TRBJ1-1, with TRBD1 as a possible D gene (6 bases). Sequenced here: unstimulated CD8+ T cells sorted from spleen or lymph node cells, sampled before intestinal transplant. The source is a human donor who received an intestinal transplant. The CDR3 DNA is TGCGCCAGCAGCCAAGTTCATGGCCCTGGAGGGGGCACTGAAGCTTTCTTT. It specifies CASSQVHGPGGGTEAFF.